Here is one TCR beta chain with its context. This clone's antigen is unknown. Per-nucleotide qualities are absent, and no much larger clonotype sits a single base away. Peripheral blood CD8+ and CD4+ T cells from healthy donors, Susac syndrome patients and multiple sclerosis patients were profiled by high-throughput TCR beta sequencing. Treatment-naive patients with stable or active relapsing-remitting disease fulfilling revised McDonald criteria were used as multiple sclerosis controls. Bulk CD8+ and CD4+ T cells were purified by magnetic negative isolation, whereas CD8+ TEMRA cells were enriched by FACS. Blood was collected in EDTA tubes and processed within 24 hours, with PBMCs isolated through density gradient centrifugation. PBMCs destined for TCR sequencing were cryopreserved in liquid nitrogen and later thawed in a 37 °C water bath. The sorted or isolated CD4+, CD8+ and CD8+ TEMRA cells had a purity of 90% or higher.

This sample stems from a study of CD8 T cells in Susac syndrome (dated by TCRdb to the late 2010s). General notes on the study: The study used repertoire sequencing to test whether antigen drove CD8+ T cell activation and differentiation in Susac syndrome. Study-level results and caveats: The number of individuals in the TCR sequencing and HLA analysis was recognized as being relatively small.

RNA was extracted using the RNeasy kit, and about 0.5 to 1 ug of the RNA was reverse transcribed with random hexamers. TCR beta CDR3 regions were amplified with the immunoSEQ multiplex PCR assay covering 54 Vbeta and 13 Jbeta segments. PCR amplification bias was corrected using a synthetic template baseline for primer optimization and computational correction. Per the source publication's procedure: Reads were assigned to V, D and J genes according to IMGT and analyzed in immunoSEQ Analyzer, with only productive sequences retained. Clonality was calculated as one minus the Shannon entropy normalized by log2 of the number of productive unique sequences. For each patient and control, public and private clones were evaluated within the 100 most prevalent clones. A clone was defined as Susac-specific if it was absent from the healthy and MS cohorts, from 950 to 1,300 published viral clones and from other ImmuneACCESS disease sequences. TCRdb took the public reads, trimmed them with fastp at Q25, ran MiXCR for clone calling and kept in-frame beta chains. When rows share a CDR3 protein, they turn into one entry using the most common DNA and genes. It is TCRdb's table, rather than the study itself, that gives the V and J calls and clone size. The sample table shows some 130,000 distinct CDR3 sequences, and about 94% are seen once. Roughly 0.13% of the sample lies in the top ten.

V drops 2 bases and J drops 10 bases, leaving 14 bases in between. Including the terminal cysteine and phenylalanine, the CDR3 comprises 13 residues. Kept here is only the CDR3 DNA, which spans 39 bases and is read in frame from base 1. Looking up the germline V gene yields CDR1 MNHEY and CDR2 SVGAGI. The TCR sequence derives from a human donor with multiple sclerosis. The rearrangement combines TRBV6-5 with TRBJ1-1; the D gene cannot be resolved reliably. The specimen sequenced was CD4+ T cells from PBMCs. The CDR3 region: CASSYDGKSRAFF. DNA sequence: TGTGCCAGCAGTTACGATGGGAAGTCGCGAGCTTTCTTT.